A selection of T cell receptor beta chains follows, all from one sample in a study of blood T cell repertoires in COVID-19. The method was immunoSEQ multiplex PCR; TCRdb's version includes in-frame clones alone and lacks a portion of them. Found here are 200,000 to 300,000 clones, 80% to 90% of them singletons; the top ten hold 3.5% to 5%. What was sequenced was peripheral blood. These receptor sequences come from a man aged 55-75 years with acute or convalescent COVID-19. Each CDR3 is given with its conserved first and last residue. The order of the fields is V gene, clone size, J gene, D gene, CDR3 protein, CDR3 DNA. A D gene is named only where the DNA matches it firmly. The size of a clone is reported for some rows only, either as once, few or many, or as a class for expanded clones.

>TRBV2|NA|TRBJ2-3|NA
CASSARDTQYF
TGTGCCAGCAGTGCGAGGGATACGCAGTATTTT
>TRBV7-7|NA|TRBJ2-2|TRBD1
CASSPRGQGRTGELFF
TGTGCTAGCAGCCCTCGAGGACAGGGAAGGACCGGGGAGCTGTTTTTT
>TRBV5-6|NA|TRBJ2-3|NA
CASSPSGKLLTDTQYF
TGTGCCAGCAGCCCCTCCGGGAAACTACTTACAGATACGCAGTATTTT
>TRBV28|NA|TRBJ1-2|NA
CASNAPGVPGDDGYTF
TGTGCCAGCAATGCTCCAGGGGTTCCCGGGGACGATGGCTACACCTTC
>TRBV7-9|NA|TRBJ1-1|TRBD1
CASSPGQGATRTEAFF
TGTGCCAGCAGCCCTGGACAGGGGGCAACTCGCACTGAAGCTTTCTTT
>TRBV6-6|NA|TRBJ1-5|TRBD1
CASSYRQGYSNQPQHF
TGTGCCAGCAGTTACCGACAGGGGTATAGCAATCAGCCCCAGCATTTT
>TRBV5-6|NA|TRBJ2-3|NA
CASSLPGGPDTQYF
TGTGCCAGCAGCTTGCCAGGAGGGCCAGATACGCAGTATTTT
>TRBV11-2|few|TRBJ1-2|NA
CASSLRRQALYGYTF
TGTGCCAGCAGCTTACGGAGACAGGCACTCTATGGCTACACCTTC
>TRBV9|NA|TRBJ2-3|TRBD2
CASSTGSSGGDTQYF
TGTGCCAGCAGCACAGGCTCCAGCGGGGGAGATACGCAGTATTTT
>TRBV5-1|NA|TRBJ2-6|TRBD1
CASSLPATGRPGANVLTF
TGCGCCAGCAGCTTGCCGGCGACAGGGCGCCCTGGGGCCAACGTCCTGACTTTC
>TRBV6-5|once|TRBJ2-5|NA
CASSQYQETQYF
TGTGCCAGCAGTCAGTACCAAGAGACCCAGTACTTC
>TRBV12-3/TRBV12-4|NA|TRBJ2-7|TRBD1
CASGYTGGYEQYF
TGTGCCAGCGGCTATACAGGGGGCTACGAGCAGTACTTC